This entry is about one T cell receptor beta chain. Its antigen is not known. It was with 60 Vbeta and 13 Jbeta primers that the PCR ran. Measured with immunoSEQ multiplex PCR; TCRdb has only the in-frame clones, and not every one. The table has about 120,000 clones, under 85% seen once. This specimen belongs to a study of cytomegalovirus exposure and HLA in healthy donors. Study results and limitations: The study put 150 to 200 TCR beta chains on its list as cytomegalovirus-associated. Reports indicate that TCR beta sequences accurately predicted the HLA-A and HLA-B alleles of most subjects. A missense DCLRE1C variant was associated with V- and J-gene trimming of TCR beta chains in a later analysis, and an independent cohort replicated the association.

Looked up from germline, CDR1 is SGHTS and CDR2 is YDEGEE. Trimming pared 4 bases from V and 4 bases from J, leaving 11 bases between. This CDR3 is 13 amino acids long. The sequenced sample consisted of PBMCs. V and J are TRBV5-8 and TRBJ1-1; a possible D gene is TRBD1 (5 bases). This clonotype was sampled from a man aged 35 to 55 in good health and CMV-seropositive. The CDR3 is CASSPGGRTEAFF. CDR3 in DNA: TGTGCCAGCAGCCCGGGGGGTCGCACTGAAGCTTTCTTT.